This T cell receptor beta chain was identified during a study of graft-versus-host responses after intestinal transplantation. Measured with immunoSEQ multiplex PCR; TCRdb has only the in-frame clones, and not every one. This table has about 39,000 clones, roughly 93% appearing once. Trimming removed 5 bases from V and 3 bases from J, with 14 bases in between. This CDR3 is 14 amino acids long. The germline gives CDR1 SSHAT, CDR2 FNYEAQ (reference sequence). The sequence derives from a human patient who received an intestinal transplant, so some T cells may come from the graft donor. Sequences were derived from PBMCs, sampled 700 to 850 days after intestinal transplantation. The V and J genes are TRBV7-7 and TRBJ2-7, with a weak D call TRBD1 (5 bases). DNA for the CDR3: TGTGCCAGCAGCCCTGCGGCAGGGAACTACGAGCAGTACTTC. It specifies CASSPAAGNYEQYF.